Listed here are 8 T cell receptor beta chains from one sample, sequenced in a study of T cell clones after liver transplantation. Sequencing used immunoSEQ multiplex PCR; TCRdb keeps in-frame clones, though not all of them. The repertoire has 20,000 to 30,000 clones, approximately 68% of them found once; the top ten carry 2.5% to 3.5%. Sequenced here: CD4+ T cells from blood, sampled before liver transplant. Receptors were obtained from a human donor who received a liver transplant.

This clone was seen a single time. CDR3 nucleotide sequence: TGTGCCAGCAGATCTACAGGGTCGTCCGAGCAGTACTTC. This translates into CASRSTGSSEQYF. The chain has TRBV5-6 and TRBJ2-7, with a tentative D call TRBD1 (6 bases). Germline CDR1 and CDR2: SGHDT and YYEEEE. This CDR3 is built from 13 residues. With 5 bases removed from V and 6 bases from J, the gap between germline ends came to 15 bases.

The chain uses TRBV6-1 and TRBJ2-7; 8 bases align to TRBD2. The germline V gene has CDR1 MNHNS and CDR2 SASEGT. V was pared by 7 bases and J by 5 bases, with 4 bases of the junction left unmatched. The CDR3 runs 12 residues. Here the CDR3 DNA reads TGTGCCAGCACTCGGGGGGGGAACGAGCAGTACTTC. Its translation: CASTRGGNEQYF.

The chain is built from TRBV28 and TRBJ2-1, with 9 bases that match TRBD1. CDR1 is MDHEN, CDR2 SYDVKM, per germline. Trimming at V came to 5 bases and at J to 6 bases, leaving 23 bases not matched to a gene. The CDR3 extends over 20 amino acids. CDR3 DNA sequence: TGTGCCAGCAGTGAAGATCCTCGACAGGGGGGTCCCCTCAGGATCAATGAGCAGTTCTTC. It translates to CASSEDPRQGGPLRINEQFF.

V is TRBV28 and J is TRBJ1-2, with D perhaps TRBD1 (5 bases). V shed 3 bases and J shed 8 bases, with 16 bases lying between them. The germline gives CDR1 MDHEN, CDR2 SYDVKM. CDR3 length: 14 amino acids. The CDR3 DNA reads TGTGCCAGCAGTTTTAGTGGCCAGGGATACGGCTACACCTTC. This gives the protein CASSFSGQGYGYTF.

This clone was detected a few times. The V and J genes are TRBV18 and TRBJ2-3; TRBD1 aligns across 7 bases. This CDR3 is 14 amino acids long. CDR1 and CDR2 from the germline V gene are KGHSH and LQKENI. The J segment lost 1 base and the V segment lost 4 bases, leaving 2 bases of the junction unmatched. CDR3 in DNA: TGTGCCAGCTCACTTACAGGGGGCACAGATACGCAGTATTTT. It encodes CASSLTGGTDTQYF.

The genes are TRBV7-2 and TRBJ2-3; 7 bases are a match to TRBD2. This CDR3 is 15 amino acids long. Trimming removed 4 bases from V and 2 bases from J; junction bases left unmatched: 6. Germline-derived CDR1 and CDR2 are SGHTA and FQGNSA. The CDR3 nucleotides are TGTGCCAGCAGCTATACGGGGGGTTTCACAGATACGCAGTATTTT. Its protein is CASSYTGGFTDTQYF.

The rearrangement uses TRBV5-4 and TRBJ1-6, with 7 bases lining up with TRBD1. This CDR3 has 16 amino acids. Germline CDR1 SGHNT, CDR2 YYREEE (reference sequence). Trimming removed 0 bases from V and 3 bases from J; junction bases left unmatched: 3. In nucleotides, the CDR3 is TGTGCCAGCAGCTTGGTCGCAGGGGGCTATAATTCACCCCTCCACTTT. Its protein product is CASSLVAGGYNSPLHF.

V and J are TRBV5-1 and TRBJ2-5, with D perhaps TRBD1 (7 bases). From germline, CDR1 is SGHRS and CDR2 YFSETQ. The CDR3 spans 14 residues. Trimming removed 7 bases from V and 0 bases from J, with 13 bases in between. In nucleotides, the CDR3 is TGCGCCAGCGCGGGACAGTCAAACCAAGAGACCCAGTACTTC. It is translated as CASAGQSNQETQYF.